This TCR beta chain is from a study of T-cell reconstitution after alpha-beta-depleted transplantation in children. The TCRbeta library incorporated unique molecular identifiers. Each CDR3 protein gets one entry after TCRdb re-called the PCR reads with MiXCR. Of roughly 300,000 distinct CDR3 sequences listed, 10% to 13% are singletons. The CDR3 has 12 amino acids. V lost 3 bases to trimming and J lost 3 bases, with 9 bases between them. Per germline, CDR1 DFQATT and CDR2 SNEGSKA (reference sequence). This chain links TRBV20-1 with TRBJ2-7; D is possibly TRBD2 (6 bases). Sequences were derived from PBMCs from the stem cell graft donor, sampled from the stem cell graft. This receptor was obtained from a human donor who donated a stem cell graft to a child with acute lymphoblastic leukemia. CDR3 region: CSASGGNYEQYF. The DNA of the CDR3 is TGCAGTGCTAGCGGCGGGAACTACGAGCAGTACTTC.